Sequencing of this T cell receptor beta chain was carried out in a study of T cells in Graves' hyperthyroidism and ophthalmopathy. Study overall: Peripheral blood was obtained at initial diagnosis, preceding any treatment.

This clonotype was seen repeatedly, ten times or more. TCR beta CDR3 region amplification was performed from RNA transcripts. Carried out on the TCR CDR3, a first-round RT-PCR used the HTBI primer set. One entry per CDR3 protein, called by TCRdb with MiXCR from the multiplex PCR reads. The sample has hundreds of thousands of distinct CDR3 sequences, about two fifths seen once. There are 14 residues in the CDR3. Trimming at V came to 6 bases and at J to 3 bases, leaving 11 bases not matched to a gene. In germline, CDR1 is SQVTM, CDR2 ANQGSEA. The chain uses TRBV29-1 and TRBJ2-7, with TRBD2 identical over 7 bases. Sequenced: blood. The receptor comes from a man aged 18 to 30 with Graves' hyperthyroidism. This chain's CDR3 is CSVLPREENYEQYF. CDR3 nucleotide sequence: TGCAGCGTCCTTCCACGGGAGGAAAACTACGAGCAGTACTTC.